These 27 T cell receptor beta chains came from one sample sequenced in a study of blood T cell repertoires in COVID-19. Sequencing was performed with immunoSEQ multiplex PCR; in TCRdb, only in-frame clones are kept and a portion is missing. The repertoire holds 100,000 to 120,000 clones, under 75% seen once, with 6% to 8% in the top ten. Sample: peripheral blood. These TCRs come from a woman in her sixties with acute or convalescent COVID-19.

The chain is built from TRBV18 and TRBJ1-2; 7 nucleotides match TRBD1. Germline loops: CDR1 KGHSH, CDR2 LQKENI. The CDR3 length is 13 residues. V was pared by 4 bases and J by 4 bases, with 3 bases of the junction left unmatched. Here the CDR3 DNA reads TGTGCCAGCTCACTGGGACAGAGCTATGGCTACACCTTC. It codes for CASSLGQSYGYTF.

CDR3 coding DNA: TGTGCCATCAGCGAGGGACAGGGAACCTCACCCCTCCACTTT. It encodes CAISEGQGTSPLHF. The V call is TRBV10-3, the J call TRBJ1-6; 9 positions agree with TRBD1. This CDR3 is built from 14 residues. The germline V gene has CDR1 ENHRY and CDR2 SYGVKD. J gave up 10 bases and V 6 bases, and 7 bases lay outside the gene matches.

The chain couples TRBV6-4 to TRBJ2-2, with a weak D call TRBD1 (5 bases). Per the germline V gene, CDR1 is MRHNA and CDR2 is SNTAGT. V lost 9 bases to trimming and J lost 0 bases, with 11 bases between them. The CDR3 spans 14 residues. The CDR3, as DNA: TGTGCCAGTCAGACAGCCTCGAACACCGGGGAGCTGTTTTTT. It translates to CASQTASNTGELFF.

The genes are TRBV6-1 and TRBJ1-2; D might be TRBD1 (5 bases). The V gene lost 2 bases and the J gene lost 9 bases, with 10 bases spanning the gap. The CDR3 runs to 12 residues. Germline CDR1 and CDR2: MNHNS and SASEGT. DNA for the CDR3: TGTGCCAGCAGTGAATCCGGGGGTAGCTACACCTTC. Amino acids: CASSESGGSYTF.

This clone turned up a few times. The chain is built from TRBV11-2 and TRBJ1-6, with D unresolved. CDR3 length equals 11 residues. V was pared by 4 bases and J by 8 bases, with 3 bases between. Germline-derived CDR1 and CDR2 are SGHAT and FQNNGV. In DNA, the CDR3 is TGTGCCAGCAGCTCTTATTCACCCCTCCACTTT. Amino acid sequence: CASSSYSPLHF.

V usage is TRBV7-3 and J usage is TRBJ2-2; D is possibly TRBD1 (6 bases). The CDR3 totals 15 residues. CDR1 is SGHTA and CDR2 is FQGTGA in the germline V gene. V was trimmed by 6 bases and J by 5 bases, leaving 16 bases between them. The CDR3 reads CASRSRGGRTGELFF. DNA of the CDR3: TGTGCCAGCAGATCCAGGGGCGGCAGAACCGGGGAGCTGTTTTTT.

The chain uses TRBV3-1 (or the pseudogene TRBV3-2) and TRBJ2-3; TRBD2 agrees at 8 bases. With 3 bases clipped from V and 1 base from J, the junction kept 3 bases outside the gene matches. This CDR3 is 15 amino acids long. Germline V gene lookup returns CDR1 LGHDT and CDR2 YNNKEL (reference sequence). The CDR3 protein is CASSQPGGGTDTQYF. CDR3 in DNA: TGTGCCAGCAGCCAGCCGGGGGGGGGCACAGATACGCAGTATTTT.

J is TRBJ1-1 and V is TRBV7-2, with 7 bases matching TRBD1. After removal of 2 bases from V and 5 bases from J, the junction contained 8 bases not matched to a gene. This CDR3 contains 15 residues. Germline CDR1 and CDR2: SGHTA and FQGNSA. CDR3 amino acids: CASSLSLAGGTEAFF. The CDR3, as DNA: TGTGCCAGCAGCTTATCCCTGGCAGGGGGTACTGAAGCTTTCTTT.

The chain joins TRBV30 to TRBJ1-3; D uncertain. The germline V gene has CDR1 GTSNPN and CDR2 SVGIG (reference sequence). CDR3 length: 14 residues. V was trimmed by 6 bases and J by 0 bases, leaving 12 bases between them. The CDR3 is CACESLYSGNTIYF. The CDR3 nucleotides read TGTGCCTGCGAGAGCCTCTACTCTGGAAACACCATATATTTT. Supplemented by reference TRBV30 and TRBJ1-3, the full variable domain reads SQTIHQWPATLVQPVGSPLSLECTVEGTSNPNLYWYRQAAGRGLQLLFYSVGIGQISSEVPQNLSASRPQDRQFILSSKKLLLSDSGFYLCACESLYSGNTIYFGEGSWLTVV.

The J gene is TRBJ2-6, the V gene TRBV6-5, with TRBD1 matching 9 bases. The V segment lost 4 bases and the J segment 2 bases; nucleotides outside the gene matches: 0. This CDR3 has 15 residues. Germline CDR1 and CDR2: MNHEY and SVGAGI. The CDR3 here is CASSWTGAGANVLTF. In DNA form, the CDR3 reads TGTGCCAGCAGTTGGACAGGGGCTGGGGCCAACGTCCTGACTTTC.

The rearrangement joins TRBV30 to TRBJ2-1, with 9 bases fitting TRBD2. The CDR3 has 14 residues. The V gene's germline CDR1 is GTSNPN and CDR2 SVGIG (reference sequence). V lost 2 bases, J lost 7 bases, and 6 bases stayed unmatched. The CDR3 spells CAWSTGGGANEQFF. The CDR3 DNA sequence: TGTGCCTGGAGTACCGGCGGGGGGGCGAATGAGCAGTTCTTC.

The chain is built from TRBV27 and TRBJ1-6, with TRBD1 matching over 10 bases. With 3 bases clipped from V and 4 bases from J, the junction kept 12 bases outside the gene matches. The CDR3 covers 19 residues. CDR1 and CDR2 (germline): MNHEY, SMNVEV (reference sequence). The CDR3 region is CASSFGAFRTGGYNSPLHF. CDR3 DNA sequence: TGTGCCAGCAGTTTTGGGGCGTTCCGGACAGGGGGTTATAATTCACCCCTCCACTTT.

V is TRBV7-2 and J is TRBJ2-1, with 14 bases lining up with TRBD2. The CDR3 has 21 amino acids. Germline CDR1 is SGHTA and CDR2 is FQGNSA. The V gene end was trimmed by 0 bases and the J gene end by 5 bases; junction bases not matched to a gene: 15. CDR3 sequence reads: CASSLAPGLAGALLGDNEQFF. The CDR3 nucleotides are TGTGCCAGCAGCTTAGCACCGGGACTAGCGGGGGCCCTACTGGGTGACAATGAGCAGTTCTTC.

This chain joins TRBV19 and TRBJ2-3, with D tentatively TRBD2 (7 bases). Looked up from germline, CDR1 is LNHDA and CDR2 is SQIVND (reference sequence). This CDR3 spans 15 amino acids. The V and J ends lost 5 bases and 2 bases respectively, with 14 bases between them. Written as DNA, the CDR3 is TGTGCCAGTAGTTCCTCGGGGGGCCACACAGATACGCAGTATTTT. Amino acid sequence: CASSSSGGHTDTQYF.

V gene TRBV5-4 combines with J gene TRBJ2-1; D might be TRBD1 (7 bases). The V end lost 0 bases, the J end lost 10 bases, and 14 bases lay between the germline ends. The CDR3 runs 14 residues. Per germline, CDR1 SGHNT and CDR2 YYREEE (reference sequence). Here the CDR3 DNA reads TGTGCCAGCAGCTTGGGGAGGGGGCAGGGAGAGCAGTTCTTC. Amino acid sequence: CASSLGRGQGEQFF. The entire variable domain, with the rest obtained from reference TRBV5-4 and TRBJ2-1, is as follows: ETGVTQSPTHLIKTRGQQVTLRCSSQSGHNTVSWYQQALGQGPQFIFQYYREEENGRGNFPPRFSGLQFPNYSSELNVNALELDDSALYLCASSLGRGQGEQFFGPGTRLTVL.

The chain links TRBV7-2 to TRBJ2-1; the match to TRBD2 covers 11 bases. The J segment lost 10 bases and the V segment lost 5 bases, leaving 13 bases of the junction unmatched. The CDR3 length is 16 residues. Germline V CDR1 and CDR2: SGHTA, FQGNSA. CDR3 region: CASSPSGLAGGREQFF. The CDR3 nucleotides read TGTGCCAGCAGCCCTAGCGGCCTAGCGGGGGGCAGGGAGCAGTTCTTC.

This clone was found a few times. The chain couples TRBV19 to TRBJ2-7; 7 bases match TRBD1. V was clipped by 5 bases and J by 2 bases; unmatched bases: 9. From germline, CDR1 is LNHDA and CDR2 SQIVND (reference sequence). The CDR3 sequence is 15 residues long. DNA of the CDR3: TGTGCCAGTAGTCAACCCGGGACAGCAACCTACGAGCAGTACTTC. This translates into CASSQPGTATYEQYF.

The chain is built from TRBV2 and TRBJ1-2; 10 positions agree with TRBD1. There are 15 residues in the CDR3. From germline, CDR1 is SNHLY and CDR2 FYNNEI. V dropped 4 bases and J dropped 4; count of bases not matched to a gene: 6. CDR3 nucleotides: TGTGCCAGCAGTGTTGGGACAGGGGCGGGCTATGGCTACACCTTC. This gives the protein CASSVGTGAGYGYTF.

The V and J genes are TRBV7-8 and TRBJ2-2; D gene uncertain. The germline V gene encodes CDR1 SGHVS and CDR2 FQNEAQ. V lost 3 bases, J lost 1 base, and 12 bases lay in between. The CDR3 covers 16 residues. CDR3 bases: TGTGCCAGCAGCTTTACCGGCAGGATGAACACCGGGGAGCTGTTTTTT. Protein: CASSFTGRMNTGELFF. The full variable domain, completed using reference TRBV7-8 and TRBJ2-2, is GAGVSQSPRYKVAKRGQDVALRCDPISGHVSLFWYQQALGQGPEFLTYFQNEAQLDKSGLPSDRFFAERPEGSVSTLKIQRTQQEDSAVYLCASSFTGRMNTGELFFGEGSRLTVL.

The chain couples TRBV28 to TRBJ2-7; D is possibly TRBD2 (6 bases). Germline CDR1 MDHEN, CDR2 SYDVKM. CDR3 length equals 14 residues. The V end was cut by 3 bases, the J end by 2 bases, with 11 bases between. As DNA, the CDR3 is TGTGCCAGCAGTTTGGGCGGGGTAACCTACGAGCAGTACTTC. It yields the protein CASSLGGVTYEQYF.

The chain couples TRBV29-1 to TRBJ2-5, with D possibly being TRBD1 (6 bases). CDR1 SQVTM and CDR2 ANQGSEA come from the germline V gene. CDR3 length equals 12 residues. V dropped 1 base and J dropped 3 bases, with 6 bases sitting between them. DNA of the CDR3: TGCAGCGTTGAAGCAGGGGAAGAGACCCAGTACTTC. Encoded protein: CSVEAGEETQYF.

In its sample, this clone was seen a few times. This rearrangement joins TRBV28 to TRBJ2-5; TRBD2 agrees at 13 bases. Trimming took 8 bases from V and 2 from J; bases not matched to a gene: 5. The length of the CDR3 is 15 residues. Germline CDR1 is MDHEN and CDR2 is SYDVKM. The CDR3 is CASARTSGGQETQYF. The CDR3 DNA follows: TGTGCCAGCGCCAGGACTAGCGGGGGACAAGAGACCCAGTACTTC.

V and J are TRBV7-2 and TRBJ2-5, with 8 bases that match TRBD2. With V trimmed by 6 bases and J by 1 base, 4 bases remained unmatched. The CDR3 has 14 residues. Per germline, CDR1 SGHTA and CDR2 FQGNSA. CDR3 nucleotide sequence: TGTGCCAGCAGGAAAGCGGGGGTCCAAGAGACCCAGTACTTC. This gives the protein CASRKAGVQETQYF. Based on the CDR3 plus reference TRBV7-2 and TRBJ2-5, the full variable domain is GAGVSQSPSNKVTEKGKDVELRCDPISGHTALYWYRQSLGQGLEFLIYFQGNSAPDKSGLPSDRFSAERTGGSVSTLTIQRTQQEDSAVYLCASRKAGVQETQYFGPGTRLLVL.

V and J are TRBV2 and TRBJ2-3; 13 nucleotides align to TRBD2. J was trimmed by 4 bases and V by 3 bases; bases with no gene match: 7. CDR1 is SNHLY and CDR2 is FYNNEI in the germline V gene. The CDR3 has 17 amino acids. The CDR3 region is CASSEELLAGGADTQYF. Here the CDR3 DNA reads TGTGCCAGCAGTGAGGAATTACTAGCGGGGGGGGCAGATACGCAGTATTTT.

V gene TRBV19 combines with J gene TRBJ1-2; tentative D call: TRBD1 (6 bases). The CDR3 consists of 13 residues. Germline-derived CDR1 and CDR2 are LNHDA and SQIVND (reference sequence). Trimming removed 7 bases at V and 4 bases at J, with 13 bases between. The CDR3 is CASTQRDIYGYTF. The CDR3 bases are TGTGCCAGTACCCAACGGGACATCTATGGCTACACCTTC.

This chain joins TRBV19 and TRBJ2-3; TRBD2 matches 8 bases. The germline CDR1 and CDR2 sequences are LNHDA and SQIVND (reference sequence). V shed 5 bases, J shed 2 bases, and the junction held 12 bases outside the gene matches. This CDR3 has 17 amino acids. Written as DNA, the CDR3 is TGTGCCAGTAGTCTGACCCCGACTAGCGCCTCCACAGATACGCAGTATTTT. This encodes CASSLTPTSASTDTQYF. The full variable domain, its missing parts supplied by reference TRBV19 and TRBJ2-3, is DGGITQSPKYLFRKEGQNVTLSCEQNLNHDAMYWYRQDPGQGLRLIYYSQIVNDFQKGDIAEGYSVSREKKESFPLTVTSAQKNPTAFYLCASSLTPTSASTDTQYFGPGTRLTVL.

The CDR3: CAVRDTGWTEAFF. The CDR3 region has the DNA TGTGCCGTTAGGGACACCGGGTGGACTGAAGCTTTCTTT. The V gene is TRBV10-3, the J gene TRBJ1-1; weak D call: TRBD1 (6 bases). Germline CDR1 is ENHRY and CDR2 is SYGVKD. This CDR3 is built from 13 residues. V lost 11 bases to trimming and J lost 5 bases, with 18 bases between them.